The 25 T cell receptor beta chains below were found in one sample sequenced in a study. Using its own MiXCR run on the RT-PCR reads, TCRdb lists one record per CDR3 protein. The sample contains 550,000 to 750,000 distinct CDR3 sequences, 12% to 15% of which appear only once. Sequencing input: memory CD4+ T cells from blood. Source of these receptors: a female donor in good health, serving as a healthy control.

There are a few counts of this clonotype. The chain has TRBV12-3 or TRBV12-4 and TRBJ1-4; D gene unclear. The CDR3 runs 15 residues. V was clipped by 7 bases and J by 3 bases, with 15 bases between them. For the CDR3, the DNA is TGTGCCAGCAAAGGGCTACGACCGGCTAATGAAAAACTGTTTTTT. Translated: CASKGLRPANEKLFF.

The DNA for the CDR3 is TGTGCCAGCAGCTTAGAGGCAGCAAACTATGGCTACACCTTC. Translating it yields CASSLEAANYGYTF. This chain connects TRBV7-9 to TRBJ1-2, with D unresolved. Trimming pared 1 base from V and 2 bases from J, leaving 8 bases between. Germline V CDR1 and CDR2: SEHNR, FQNEAQ (reference sequence). The CDR3 extends over 14 amino acids.

This chain links TRBV7-2 with TRBJ2-6; D unresolved. The V and J ends lost 1 base and 0 bases respectively, with 16 bases between them. This CDR3 contains 19 residues. Germline V CDR1 and CDR2: SGHTA, FQGNSA. The CDR3 coding sequence is TGTGCCAGCAGCTTAGGGCGGTGGGCAGGTATCTCTGGGGCCAACGTCCTGACTTTC. This translates into CASSLGRWAGISGANVLTF.

This chain uses TRBV7-2 with TRBJ2-1; TRBD2 aligns across 12 bases. CDR3 length: 15 residues. The V segment lost 5 bases and the J segment 7 bases; nucleotides outside the gene matches: 6. Germline CDR1 and CDR2: SGHTA and FQGNSA. The CDR3 spells CASSKPGTSGNEQFF. In nucleotides, the CDR3 is TGTGCCAGCAGCAAACCGGGGACTAGCGGGAATGAGCAGTTCTTC.

This clonotype has more than one count but fewer than ten. The chain recombines TRBV29-1 with TRBJ2-2, with no clear D. The V gene's germline CDR1 is SQVTM and CDR2 ANQGSEA. Trimming stripped 4 bases from V and 5 bases from J, with 11 bases between. This CDR3 spans 13 amino acids. CDR3 sequence reads: CSVGSQATGELFF. The CDR3 DNA follows: TGCAGCGTTGGGTCGCAGGCTACCGGGGAGCTGTTTTTT.

This clonotype was seen only a few times. The V and J genes are TRBV6-6 and TRBJ1-6; tentatively, D is TRBD1 (5 bases). CDR1 and CDR2 (germline): MNHNY, SVGAGI (reference sequence). The V and J ends lost 2 bases and 8 bases respectively, with 13 bases between them. This CDR3 spans 15 amino acids. The CDR3 DNA reads TGTGCCAGCAGTTACCCAGGGACGAAGGATTCACCCCTCCACTTT. Encoded protein: CASSYPGTKDSPLHF.

This clonotype was seen at least ten times. The genes are TRBV5-1 and TRBJ1-4, with TRBD1 matching 7 bases. J lost 7 bases, V lost 1 base, and 1 base had no gene match. CDR3 size: 13 residues. CDR1 SGHRS and CDR2 YFSETQ come from the germline V gene. CDR3: CASSLRQGEKLFF. CDR3 nucleotide sequence: TGCGCCAGCAGCTTGCGACAGGGTGAAAAACTGTTTTTT.

This clonotype was seen at least ten times. The chain links TRBV29-1 to TRBJ1-1; 7 nucleotides line up with TRBD1. The J segment lost 2 bases and the V segment lost 7 bases, leaving 4 bases of the junction unmatched. CDR1 is SQVTM and CDR2 is ANQGSEA in the germline V gene. This CDR3 contains 12 residues. CDR3 in amino acids: CSGTGFNTEAFF. In DNA form, the CDR3 reads TGCAGCGGGACAGGTTTCAACACTGAAGCTTTCTTT.

This chain connects TRBV5-1 to TRBJ1-1; D gene uncertain. This CDR3 spans 18 amino acids. With 0 bases removed from V and 0 bases from J, the gap between germline ends came to 18 bases. The germline gives CDR1 SGHRS, CDR2 YFSETQ. CDR3 sequence: CASSLGPQAGGLNTEAFF. Here the CDR3 DNA reads TGCGCCAGCAGCTTGGGCCCTCAGGCGGGCGGCCTGAACACTGAAGCTTTCTTT.

This chain links TRBV20-1 with TRBJ2-7; 10 bases line up with TRBD2. The CDR3 extends over 12 amino acids. Germline V lookup: CDR1 DFQATT, CDR2 SNEGSKA (reference sequence). With 6 bases clipped from V and 7 bases from J, the junction kept 6 bases outside the gene matches. CDR3 coding DNA: TGCAGTGCAACGACTAGCGGGCGAGAGCAGTACTTC. Protein: CSATTSGREQYF.

This clonotype was recorded at least ten times. The chain couples TRBV7-2 to TRBJ2-5; possible D gene TRBD2, 6 bases. Germline CDR1 reads SGHTA; CDR2 reads FQGNSA. V lost 3 bases, J lost 5 bases, and 19 bases lay in between. This CDR3 spans 16 amino acids. CDR3 DNA: TGTGCCAGCAGCTTGTTCGTTTCGGGGGATTTGGAGACCCAGTACTTC. Translated: CASSLFVSGDLETQYF.

V and J are TRBV3-1 and TRBJ2-3; maybe TRBD2 (6 bases). Looked up from germline, CDR1 is LGHDT and CDR2 is YNNKEL (reference sequence). The V gene lost 4 bases and the J gene lost 1 base, with 9 bases spanning the gap. This CDR3 has 14 residues. The CDR3 nucleotides are TGTGCCAGCAGCCCGGCTAGCGGCACAGATACGCAGTATTTT. Its protein is CASSPASGTDTQYF.

The chain couples TRBV6-2 or TRBV6-3 to TRBJ2-5, with TRBD2 as a possible D gene (6 bases). Germline V lookup: CDR1 MNHEY, CDR2 SVGEGT. This CDR3 comprises 15 residues. V was pared by 7 bases and J by 3 bases, with 18 bases between. As DNA, the CDR3 is TGTGCCAGCACTCCCACCCCCGGGGGAGAAGAGACCCAGTACTTC. This gives the protein CASTPTPGGEETQYF.

This clonotype was seen a few times. V usage is TRBV6-2 or TRBV6-3 and J usage is TRBJ1-2; 7 nucleotides match TRBD1. The germline gives CDR1 MNHEY, CDR2 SVGEGT. V shed 7 bases, J shed 2 bases, and the junction held 10 bases outside the gene matches. The CDR3 runs to 15 residues. The CDR3 coding sequence is TGTGCCAGCAACCCCCGGGGCAGGGGGAACTATGGCTACACCTTC. Its translation: CASNPRGRGNYGYTF.

This clonotype has at least ten counts. J is TRBJ2-5 and V is TRBV6-5; TRBD2 is a possible D gene (5 bases). V gave up 7 bases and J gave up 2 bases, with 11 bases separating them. In germline, CDR1 is MNHEY, CDR2 SVGAGI. The CDR3 runs 13 residues. DNA of the CDR3: TGTGCCAGCACTCGGAGGTTACAAGAGACCCAGTACTTC. This translates into CASTRRLQETQYF.

The V call is TRBV11-2, the J call TRBJ1-2, with 10 bases fitting TRBD1. The CDR3 sequence is 14 residues long. The ends lost 6 bases at V and 8 bases at J; junction bases unmatched: 9. Germline assignment: CDR1 SGHAT and CDR2 FQNNGV. The CDR3 sequence: CASSLVGTGEGYTF. The CDR3 nucleotides read TGTGCCAGCAGTCTCGTTGGGACAGGGGAAGGCTACACCTTC.

There are many counts of this clonotype. V gene TRBV3-1 combines with J gene TRBJ1-1; no firm D call. This CDR3 is 14 amino acids long. Trimming left V 0 bases short and J 1 base short, with 6 bases between. CDR1 and CDR2 (germline): LGHDT, YNNKEL (reference sequence). Here the CDR3 reads CASSQDWQNTEAFF. In DNA form, the CDR3 reads TGTGCCAGCAGCCAAGATTGGCAGAACACTGAAGCTTTCTTT. The full variable domain, completed using reference TRBV3-1 and TRBJ1-1, is DTAVSQTPKYLVTQMGNDKSIKCEQNLGHDTMYWYKQDSKKFLKIMFSYNNKELIINETVPNRFSPKSPDKAHLNLHINSLELGDSAVYFCASSQDWQNTEAFFGQGTRLTVV.

This sequence joins TRBV19 and TRBJ1-2; TRBD1 matches at 7 bases. From germline, CDR1 is LNHDA and CDR2 SQIVND (reference sequence). The V segment lost 7 bases and the J segment 9 bases; nucleotides outside the gene matches: 8. The CDR3 spans 12 residues. The CDR3 here is CASNQGVSSYTF. For the CDR3, the DNA is TGTGCCAGTAATCAGGGGGTGAGCAGCTACACCTTC.

This clonotype was found a few times. The chain is built from TRBV28 and TRBJ2-7; tentatively, D is TRBD1 (6 bases). Germline values: CDR1 MDHEN, CDR2 SYDVKM. This CDR3 has 15 residues. The V gene lost 5 bases and the J gene lost 0 bases, with 14 bases spanning the gap. The CDR3 sequence: CASSPGHLTSYEQYF. For the CDR3, the DNA is TGTGCCAGCAGTCCGGGACACCTAACCTCCTACGAGCAGTACTTC.

In its sample, this clonotype was seen a few times. The chain couples TRBV7-2 to TRBJ2-2, with TRBD1 identical over 7 bases. J gave up 4 bases and V 5 bases, and 7 bases lay outside the gene matches. The length of the CDR3 is 15 residues. CDR1 SGHTA and CDR2 FQGNSA come from the germline V gene. The CDR3 here is CASSPGQFLTGELFF. The CDR3 DNA follows: TGTGCCAGCAGCCCGGGACAGTTTCTCACCGGGGAGCTGTTTTTT.

The chain carries TRBV5-1 and TRBJ1-3, with 7 bases lining up with TRBD1. The CDR3 is 14 residues long. Germline V gives CDR1 SGHRS, CDR2 YFSETQ. The junction had 5 bases not matched to a gene; V was cut back by 4 bases and J by 4 bases. This chain's CDR3 is CASSDGTEGNTIYF. DNA for the CDR3: TGCGCCAGCAGCGACGGGACAGAAGGAAACACCATATATTTT.

The J gene is TRBJ1-3, the V gene TRBV7-2; TRBD1 matches 8 bases. The length of the CDR3 is 13 residues. J gave up 10 bases and V 5 bases, and 7 bases lay outside the gene matches. Germline V gene sequence: CDR1 SGHTA, CDR2 FQGNSA. CDR3 protein: CASSPRQGRTIYF. In DNA, the CDR3 is TGTGCCAGCAGCCCCCGACAGGGGCGGACCATATATTTT. The whole variable domain, remainder taken from reference TRBV7-2 and TRBJ1-3, is GAGVSQSPSNKVTEKGKDVELRCDPISGHTALYWYRQSLGQGLEFLIYFQGNSAPDKSGLPSDRFSAERTGGSVSTLTIQRTQQEDSAVYLCASSPRQGRTIYFGEGSWLTVV.

This clonotype showed up just a few times. A much larger clone differs from this one at a single base, so this may be a read error. The J gene is TRBJ1-1, the V gene TRBV7-9, with D maybe TRBD1 (5 bases). The V end was cut by 5 bases, the J end by 1 base, with 8 bases between. Germline loops: CDR1 SEHNR, CDR2 FQNEAQ (reference sequence). CDR3 length: 13 residues. CDR3 sequence: CASSITGNTEAFF. In DNA, the CDR3 is TGTGCCAGCAGCATTACAGGGAACACTGAAGCTTTCTTT. Drawing the rest from reference TRBV7-9 and TRBJ1-1, the complete variable domain is DTGVSQNPRHKITKRGQNVTFRCDPISEHNRLYWYRQTLGQGPEFLTYFQNEAQLEKSRLLSDRFSAERPKGSFSTLEIQRTEQGDSAMYLCASSITGNTEAFFGQGTRLTVV.

The chain combines TRBV7-2 with TRBJ1-5; D may be TRBD1 (5 bases). The CDR3 contains 15 residues. Germline V gene lookup returns CDR1 SGHTA and CDR2 FQGNSA. V was shortened by 1 base and J by 4 bases, with 11 bases between the two germline ends. In nucleotides, the CDR3 is TGTGCCAGCAGCTTAGTATCGGGGCAAAATCAGCCCCAGCATTTT. This sequence encodes CASSLVSGQNQPQHF.

V is TRBV5-4 and J is TRBJ1-1; a possible D gene is TRBD1 (5 bases). The germline V and J ends were trimmed by 4 bases and 5 bases, with 9 bases remaining between them. This CDR3 contains 12 residues. CDR1 and CDR2 from the germline V gene are SGHNT and YYREEE (reference sequence). CDR3 region: CASSHQGTEAFF. The CDR3 DNA reads TGTGCCAGCAGCCACCAGGGAACTGAAGCTTTCTTT.